This record looks at one T cell receptor beta chain sequence and its context. Its antigen is currently unknown. The sample belongs to a study of cytomegalovirus exposure and HLA in healthy donors. The CDR3 sequence is 14 residues long. The germline V gene has CDR1 SGHTA and CDR2 FQGNSA. Trimming at V came to 5 bases and at J to 5 bases, leaving 5 bases not matched to a gene. PCR employed 60 Vbeta and 13 Jbeta primers. Produced via immunoSEQ multiplex PCR; TCRdb's table is partial and in-frame only. The repertoire holds about 140,000 clones, with more than 60% as singletons. Points from the study as a whole: With DRB1 most and HLA-C fewest, TCR association rates differed between HLA loci in a later analysis. A missense DCLRE1C variant was associated with V- and J-gene trimming of TCR beta chains in a later analysis, and an independent cohort replicated the association.

The rearrangement uses TRBV7-2 and TRBJ1-1, with 10 bases matching TRBD1. The sample consisted of PBMCs. This sequence was found in a female donor in good health and CMV-seronegative. For the CDR3, the DNA is TGTGCCAGCAGCCGGGGACAGGGGAGTACTGAAGCTTTCTTT. Amino acid sequence: CASSRGQGSTEAFF.